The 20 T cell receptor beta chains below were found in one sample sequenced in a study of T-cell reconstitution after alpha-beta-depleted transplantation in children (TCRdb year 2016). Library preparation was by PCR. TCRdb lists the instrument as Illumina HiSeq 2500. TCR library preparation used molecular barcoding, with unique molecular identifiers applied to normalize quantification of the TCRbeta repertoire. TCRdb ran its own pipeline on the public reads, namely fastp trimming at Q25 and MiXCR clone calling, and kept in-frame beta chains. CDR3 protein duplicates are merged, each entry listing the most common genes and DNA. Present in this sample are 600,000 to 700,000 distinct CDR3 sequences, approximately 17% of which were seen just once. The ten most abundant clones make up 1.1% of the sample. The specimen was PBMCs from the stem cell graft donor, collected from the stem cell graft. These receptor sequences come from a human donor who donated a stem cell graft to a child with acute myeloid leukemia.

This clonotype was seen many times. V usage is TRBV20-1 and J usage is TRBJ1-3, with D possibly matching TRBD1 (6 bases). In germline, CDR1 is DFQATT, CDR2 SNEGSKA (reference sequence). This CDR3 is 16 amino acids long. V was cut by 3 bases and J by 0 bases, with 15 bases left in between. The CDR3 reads CSASRGHTFSGNTIYF. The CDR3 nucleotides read TGCAGTGCTAGTAGGGGACACACGTTCTCTGGAAACACCATATATTTT.

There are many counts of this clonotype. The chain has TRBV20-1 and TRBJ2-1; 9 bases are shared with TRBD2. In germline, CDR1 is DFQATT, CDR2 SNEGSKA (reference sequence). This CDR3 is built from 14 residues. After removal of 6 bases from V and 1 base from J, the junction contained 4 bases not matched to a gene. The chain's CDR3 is CSASSGGSYNEQFF. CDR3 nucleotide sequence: TGCAGTGCCTCGAGCGGGGGGTCCTACAATGAGCAGTTCTTC.

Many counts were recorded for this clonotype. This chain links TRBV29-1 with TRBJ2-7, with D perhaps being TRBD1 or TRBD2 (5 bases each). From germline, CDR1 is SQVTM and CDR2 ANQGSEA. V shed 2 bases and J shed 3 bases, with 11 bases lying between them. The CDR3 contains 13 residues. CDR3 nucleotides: TGCAGCGTTGAAAAGGGGACCAACTACGAGCAGTACTTC. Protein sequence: CSVEKGTNYEQYF.

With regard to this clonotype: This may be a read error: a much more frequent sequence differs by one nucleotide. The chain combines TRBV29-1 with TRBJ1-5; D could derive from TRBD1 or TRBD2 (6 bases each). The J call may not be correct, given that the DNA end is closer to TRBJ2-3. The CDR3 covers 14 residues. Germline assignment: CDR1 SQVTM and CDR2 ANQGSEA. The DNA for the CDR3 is TGCAGCGTTGAAGTAGGGGGGAGCAATCAGCCCCAGTATTTT. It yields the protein CSVEVGGSNQPQYF.

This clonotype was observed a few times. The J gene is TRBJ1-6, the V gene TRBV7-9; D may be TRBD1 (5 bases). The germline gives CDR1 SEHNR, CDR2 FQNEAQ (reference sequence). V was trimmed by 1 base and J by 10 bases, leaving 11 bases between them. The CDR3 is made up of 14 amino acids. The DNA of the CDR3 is TGTGCCAGCAGCTTAGATTCGGGGGGATCACCCCTCCACTTT. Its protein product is CASSLDSGGSPLHF.

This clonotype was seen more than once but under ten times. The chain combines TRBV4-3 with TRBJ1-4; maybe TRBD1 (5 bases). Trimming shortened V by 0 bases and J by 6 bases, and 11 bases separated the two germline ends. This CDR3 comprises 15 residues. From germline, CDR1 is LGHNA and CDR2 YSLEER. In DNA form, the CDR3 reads TGCGCCAGCAGCCAAGAAAAGTGGGGGGATGAAAAACTGTTTTTT. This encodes CASSQEKWGDEKLFF.

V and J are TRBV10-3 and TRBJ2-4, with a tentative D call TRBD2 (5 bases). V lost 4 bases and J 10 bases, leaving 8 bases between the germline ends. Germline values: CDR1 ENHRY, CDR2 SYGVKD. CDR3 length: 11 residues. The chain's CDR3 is CAISGGAIQYF. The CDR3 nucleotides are TGTGCCATCAGTGGGGGAGCTATTCAGTACTTC.

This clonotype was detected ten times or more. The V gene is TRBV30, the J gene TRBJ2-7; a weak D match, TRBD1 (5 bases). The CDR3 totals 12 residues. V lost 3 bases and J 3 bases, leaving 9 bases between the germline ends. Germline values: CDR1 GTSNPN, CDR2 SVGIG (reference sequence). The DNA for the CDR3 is TGTGCCTGGAGCAGCAGGGTCTACGAGCAGTACTTC. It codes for CAWSSRVYEQYF.

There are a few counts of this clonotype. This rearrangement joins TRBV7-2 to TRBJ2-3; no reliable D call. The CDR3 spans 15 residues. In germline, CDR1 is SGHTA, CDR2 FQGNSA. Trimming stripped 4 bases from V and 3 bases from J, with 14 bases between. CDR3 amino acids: CASSSLGPGTDTQYF. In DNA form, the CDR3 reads TGTGCCAGCAGCTCCCTAGGACCGGGTACAGATACGCAGTATTTT.

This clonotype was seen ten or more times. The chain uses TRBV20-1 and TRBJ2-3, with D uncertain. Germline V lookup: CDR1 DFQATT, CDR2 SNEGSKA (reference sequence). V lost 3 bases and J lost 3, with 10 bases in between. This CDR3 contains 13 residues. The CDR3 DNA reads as TGCAGTGCTAGTCGGTGGGGTACAGATACGCAGTATTTT. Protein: CSASRWGTDTQYF.

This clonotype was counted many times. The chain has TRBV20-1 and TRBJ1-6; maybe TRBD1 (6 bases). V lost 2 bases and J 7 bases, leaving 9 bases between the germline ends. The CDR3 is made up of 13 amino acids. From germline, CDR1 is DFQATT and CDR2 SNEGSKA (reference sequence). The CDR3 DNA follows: TGCAGTGCTAGAACCGGGACAAATTCACCCCTCCACTTT. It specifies CSARTGTNSPLHF.

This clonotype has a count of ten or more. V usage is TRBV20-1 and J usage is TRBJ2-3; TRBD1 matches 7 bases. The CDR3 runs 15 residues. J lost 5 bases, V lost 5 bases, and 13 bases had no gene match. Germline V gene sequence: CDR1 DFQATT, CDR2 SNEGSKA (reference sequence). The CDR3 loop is CSAPGLTGVLDTQYF. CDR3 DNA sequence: TGCAGTGCTCCCGGACTCACAGGGGTGTTAGATACGCAGTATTTT.

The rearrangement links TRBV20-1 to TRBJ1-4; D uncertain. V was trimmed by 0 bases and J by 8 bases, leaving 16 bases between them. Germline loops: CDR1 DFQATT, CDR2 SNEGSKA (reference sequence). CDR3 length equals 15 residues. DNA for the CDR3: TGCAGTGCTAGAGATCAGGAGGACGCCTACGAAAAACTGTTTTTT. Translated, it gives CSARDQEDAYEKLFF.

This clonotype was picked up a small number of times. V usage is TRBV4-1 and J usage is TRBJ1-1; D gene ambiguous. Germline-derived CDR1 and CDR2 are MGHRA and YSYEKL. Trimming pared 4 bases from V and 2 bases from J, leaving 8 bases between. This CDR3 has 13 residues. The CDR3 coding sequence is TGCGCCAGCAGCCCACAGAGCAACACTGAAGCTTTCTTT. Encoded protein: CASSPQSNTEAFF.

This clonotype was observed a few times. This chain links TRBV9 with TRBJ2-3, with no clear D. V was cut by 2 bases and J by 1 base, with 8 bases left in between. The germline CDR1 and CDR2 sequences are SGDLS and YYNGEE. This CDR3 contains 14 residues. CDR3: CASSVEKGTDTQYF. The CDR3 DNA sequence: TGTGCCAGCAGCGTGGAAAAAGGCACAGATACGCAGTATTTT.

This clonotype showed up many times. The CDR3 protein is CSARDPLASTDTQYF. The CDR3 bases are TGCAGTGCTAGAGATCCCCTAGCCAGCACAGATACGCAGTATTTT. The genes are TRBV20-1 and TRBJ2-3, with TRBD2 as a possible D gene (5 bases). The germline V and J ends were trimmed by 0 bases and 0 bases, with 10 bases remaining between them. CDR1 is DFQATT, CDR2 SNEGSKA, per germline (reference sequence). This CDR3 is built from 15 residues.

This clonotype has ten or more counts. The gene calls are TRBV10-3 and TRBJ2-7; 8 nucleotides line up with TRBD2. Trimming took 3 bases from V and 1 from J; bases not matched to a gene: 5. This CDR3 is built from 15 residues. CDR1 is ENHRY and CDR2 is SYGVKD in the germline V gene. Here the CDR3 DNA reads TGTGCCATCAGTGAAGGCGGGGGGAATTCCTACGAGCAGTACTTC. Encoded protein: CAISEGGGNSYEQYF.

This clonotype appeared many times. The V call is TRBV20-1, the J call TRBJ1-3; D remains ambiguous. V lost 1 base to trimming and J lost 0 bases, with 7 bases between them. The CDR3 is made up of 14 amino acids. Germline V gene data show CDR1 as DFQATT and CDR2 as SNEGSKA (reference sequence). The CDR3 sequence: CSARVHSSGNTIYF. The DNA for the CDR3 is TGCAGTGCTAGAGTCCACTCCTCTGGAAACACCATATATTTT.

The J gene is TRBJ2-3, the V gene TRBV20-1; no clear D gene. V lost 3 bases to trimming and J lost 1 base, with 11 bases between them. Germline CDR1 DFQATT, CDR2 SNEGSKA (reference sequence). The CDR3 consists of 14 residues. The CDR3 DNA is TGCAGTGCTAGCCGGGCCGTACGCACAGATACGCAGTATTTT. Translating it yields CSASRAVRTDTQYF.

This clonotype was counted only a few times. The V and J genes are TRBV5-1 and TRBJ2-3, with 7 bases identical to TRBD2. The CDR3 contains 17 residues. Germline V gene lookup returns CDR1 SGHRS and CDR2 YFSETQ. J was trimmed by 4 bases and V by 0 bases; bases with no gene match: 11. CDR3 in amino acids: CASSLGVTLSGSDTQYF. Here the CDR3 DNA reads TGCGCCAGCAGCTTGGGTGTAACCCTTAGCGGGTCAGATACGCAGTATTTT.